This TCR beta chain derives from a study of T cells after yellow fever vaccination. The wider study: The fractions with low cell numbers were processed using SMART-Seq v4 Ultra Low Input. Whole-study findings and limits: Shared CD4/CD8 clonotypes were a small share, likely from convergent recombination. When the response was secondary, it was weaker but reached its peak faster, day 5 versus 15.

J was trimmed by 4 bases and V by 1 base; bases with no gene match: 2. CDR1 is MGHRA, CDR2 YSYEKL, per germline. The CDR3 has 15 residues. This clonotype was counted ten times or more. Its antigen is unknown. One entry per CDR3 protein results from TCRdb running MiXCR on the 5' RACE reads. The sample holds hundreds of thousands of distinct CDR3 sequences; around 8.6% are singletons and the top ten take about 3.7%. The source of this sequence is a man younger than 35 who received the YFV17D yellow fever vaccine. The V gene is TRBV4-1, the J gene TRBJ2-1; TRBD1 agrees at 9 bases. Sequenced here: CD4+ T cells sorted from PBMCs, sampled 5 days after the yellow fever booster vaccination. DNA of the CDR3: TGCGCCAGCAGCCAAGGACAGGGGGGATACAATGAGCAGTTCTTC. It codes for CASSQGQGGYNEQFF.